Each of the 25 T cell receptor beta chains below was sequenced from the same sample in a study of T-cell memory formation after mild COVID-19. TCRdb re-analysed the 5' RACE reads in MiXCR, keeping a single row per CDR3 protein. The data show about 110,000 distinct CDR3 sequences, 13% to 15% seen once. Sequenced input: PBMCs or a T cell subset sorted from them (not recorded which). All receptors derive from a man aged 18-30 years who had mild COVID-19 (a few samples of this study predate the infection). Cell type and time point are not known.

The V gene is TRBV18, the J gene TRBJ2-1; 7 bases map to TRBD1. The ends lost 0 bases at V and 4 bases at J; junction bases unmatched: 6. The CDR3 runs 16 residues. Germline V gene lookup returns CDR1 KGHSH and CDR2 LQKENI. The DNA of the CDR3 is TGTGCCAGCTCACCACCCGACAGGGCGGCGTACAATGAGCAGTTCTTC. This translates into CASSPPDRAAYNEQFF.

V usage is TRBV6-1 and J usage is TRBJ2-1; the D is unclear. Trimming took off 4 bases at V and 6 bases at J, with 10 bases between the two ends. CDR3 size: 13 residues. Per germline, CDR1 MNHNS and CDR2 SASEGT. CDR3 bases: TGTGCCAGCAGTGTTGGCCGAGCCAATGAGCAGTTCTTC. Translating it yields CASSVGRANEQFF.

The chain joins TRBV11-2 to TRBJ2-3; the D call may be TRBD1 or TRBD2 (5 bases each). This CDR3 comprises 15 residues. Between the trimmed V and J ends, which lost 8 bases and 3 bases, there was a span of 18 bases. Germline CDR1 SGHAT, CDR2 FQNNGV. The CDR3 sequence: CASRIGTARTDTQYF. In DNA, the CDR3 is TGTGCCAGCCGCATTGGGACGGCTCGGACAGATACGCAGTATTTT.

This clonotype is labeled medium-sized. CDR3 coding DNA: TGCGCCAGCAGCCAAGATGGGGAATCCTCTGGAAACACCATATATTTT. Translating gives CASSQDGESSGNTIYF. This sequence joins TRBV4-3 and TRBJ1-3, with D hard to call. This CDR3 contains 16 residues. The germline V gene has CDR1 LGHNA and CDR2 YSLEER. The V end lost 0 bases, the J end lost 0 bases, and 9 bases lay between the germline ends.

This clonotype was recorded at least ten times. V gene TRBV4-2 combines with J gene TRBJ2-3; possibly TRBD2 for D (7 bases). Trimming removed 0 bases at V and 4 bases at J, with 14 bases between. The germline V gene has CDR1 LGHNA and CDR2 YNFKEQ. The CDR3 loop spans 16 amino acids. The CDR3 nucleotides read TGTGCCAGCAGCCAAGATTTAGGGGGGGCCCCAGATACGCAGTATTTT. Translated, it gives CASSQDLGGAPDTQYF.

The chain joins TRBV20-1 to TRBJ2-1, with D perhaps matching TRBD2 (5 bases). CDR1 and CDR2 from the germline V gene are DFQATT and SNEGSKA (reference sequence). V lost 5 bases and J lost 9, with 23 bases in between. CDR3 length equals 15 residues. The CDR3 here is CSALVPGLINTEQFF. Written as DNA, the CDR3 is TGCAGTGCTTTAGTCCCTGGACTCATAAACACTGAGCAGTTCTTC.

The rearrangement uses TRBV6-2 or TRBV6-3 and TRBJ1-2; D remains ambiguous. Germline CDR1 MNHEY, CDR2 SVGEGT. This CDR3 contains 15 residues. V lost 5 bases and J 4 bases, leaving 17 bases between the germline ends. CDR3 DNA sequence: TGTGCCAGCAGTCCCGTAGCATCGGGCCTCTATGGCTACACCTTC. Translation gives CASSPVASGLYGYTF.

This clonotype was detected a few times. Here the CDR3 DNA reads TGTGCCAGCAGCTTAGTCCGCCAGGCCAATCAGCCCCAGCATTTT. Translation gives CASSLVRQANQPQHF. The rearrangement uses TRBV7-8 and TRBJ1-5, with D hard to call. The germline V and J ends were trimmed by 1 base and 3 bases, with 10 bases remaining between them. Germline-derived CDR1 and CDR2 are SGHVS and FQNEAQ. The CDR3 is made up of 15 amino acids.

This chain joins TRBV21-1 and TRBJ1-5. TRBV21-1 is labeled a pseudogene. This CDR3 is 16 amino acids long. The CDR3: CASSGFGDGGNQPQHF. The CDR3 DNA reads TGTGCCAGCAGCGGGTTCGGAGATGGGGGCAATCAGCCCCAGCATTTT.

The chain combines TRBV2 with TRBJ2-5; 10 nucleotides agree with TRBD2. The V segment lost 6 bases and the J segment 5 bases; nucleotides outside the gene matches: 12. In germline, CDR1 is SNHLY, CDR2 FYNNEI. The CDR3 is 16 amino acids. In nucleotides, the CDR3 is TGTGCCAGCAGGACGGGACTAGCGCCCACTTGGGAGACCCAGTACTTC. Residues: CASRTGLAPTWETQYF.

This clonotype has just a few counts. The rearrangement joins TRBV25-1 to TRBJ2-1; either TRBD1 or TRBD2 may supply D (5 bases each). The CDR3 extends over 16 amino acids. CDR1 is MGHDK, CDR2 SYGVNS, per germline. Trimming removed 4 bases at V and 4 bases at J, with 17 bases between. This CDR3 reads CASSAPTGRQYNEQFF. In DNA, the CDR3 is TGTGCCAGCAGTGCCCCAACGGGACGCCAATACAATGAGCAGTTCTTC.

This clonotype appeared once. The J gene is TRBJ2-1, the V gene TRBV7-9, with 8 bases fitting TRBD1. Trimming took 9 bases from V and 6 from J; bases not matched to a gene: 4. The CDR3 is made up of 12 amino acids. Germline CDR1 SEHNR, CDR2 FQNEAQ (reference sequence). This CDR3 reads CARDTGGNEQFF. The CDR3 bases are TGTGCCAGGGATACAGGGGGCAATGAGCAGTTCTTC. Full variable domain (outside the CDR3, taken from reference TRBV7-9 and TRBJ2-1): DTGVSQNPRHKITKRGQNVTFRCDPISEHNRLYWYRQTLGQGPEFLTYFQNEAQLEKSRLLSDRFSAERPKGSFSTLEIQRTEQGDSAMYLCARDTGGNEQFFGPGTRLTVL.

This rearrangement joins TRBV20-1 to TRBJ1-2; D not resolved. CDR1 is DFQATT, CDR2 SNEGSKA, per germline (reference sequence). This CDR3 contains 11 residues. The chain's CDR3 is CTWRVDYGYTF. DNA for the CDR3: TGCACCTGGAGAGTAGACTATGGCTACACCTTC.

This clonotype appeared a few times. The chain is built from TRBV4-3 and TRBJ1-2; D possibly corresponds to TRBD1 (6 bases). Germline assignment: CDR1 LGHNA and CDR2 YSLEER. This CDR3 is 14 amino acids long. V gave up 4 bases and J gave up 4 bases, with 13 bases separating them. The CDR3 is CASSPRTETYGYTF. The CDR3 region has the DNA TGCGCCAGCAGCCCTCGGACAGAAACCTATGGCTACACCTTC.

This chain links TRBV12-3 or TRBV12-4 with TRBJ2-3, with D hard to call. This CDR3 spans 14 amino acids. Trimming cost V 2 bases and J 3 bases, with 9 bases left between them. CDR3 sequence: CASSLRQRTDTQYF. For the CDR3, the DNA is TGTGCCAGCAGTTTAAGGCAACGAACAGATACGCAGTATTTT.

This clonotype was recorded a few times. The rearrangement links TRBV19 to TRBJ2-3, with TRBD2 matching over 8 bases. Trimming cost V 0 bases and J 9 bases; bases outside gene matches: 8. Germline V gene sequence: CDR1 LNHDA, CDR2 SQIVND (reference sequence). The CDR3 extends over 15 amino acids. CDR3 loop: CASSIDGGASWTQYF. The CDR3 nucleotides read TGTGCCAGTAGTATAGACGGGGGGGCCTCGTGGACGCAGTATTTT.

This clonotype showed up just a few times. J is TRBJ2-5 and V is TRBV5-1, with unresolved D. Trimming took off 5 bases at V and 1 base at J, with 9 bases between the two ends. The germline gives CDR1 SGHRS, CDR2 YFSETQ. This CDR3 spans 13 amino acids. The CDR3: CASSTTGQETQYF. The CDR3 DNA reads TGCGCCAGCAGTACCACGGGCCAAGAGACCCAGTACTTC.

This clonotype was observed at least ten times. The chain has TRBV29-1 and TRBJ2-2; D is ambiguous. The germline V gene has CDR1 SQVTM and CDR2 ANQGSEA. Trimming removed 2 bases from V and 4 bases from J, with 5 bases in between. This CDR3 spans 12 amino acids. The CDR3 coding sequence is TGCAGCGTTGAATCGGGCACCGGGGAGCTGTTTTTT. Amino acid sequence: CSVESGTGELFF.

This clonotype has a handful of counts. This chain joins TRBV6-2 or TRBV6-3 and TRBJ2-2, with D uncertain. The CDR3 consists of 13 residues. Germline assignment: CDR1 MNHEY and CDR2 SVGEGT. Trimming shortened V by 4 bases and J by 1 base, and 4 bases separated the two germline ends. The CDR3 loop reads CASSSGNTGELFF. CDR3 coding DNA: TGTGCCAGCAGTTCGGGGAACACCGGGGAGCTGTTTTTT.

The V call is TRBV4-3, the J call TRBJ1-1; tentative D call: TRBD1 (5 bases). Per germline, CDR1 LGHNA and CDR2 YSLEER. CDR3 length: 13 residues. Trimming removed 0 bases from V and 6 bases from J, with 8 bases in between. CDR3 sequence reads: CASSQDRGPEAFF. The CDR3 DNA reads as TGCGCCAGCAGCCAAGATAGGGGTCCTGAAGCTTTCTTT.

The CDR3 loop reads CASSSPGGYEAFF. DNA of the CDR3: TGTGCCAGCAGTTCCCCAGGGGGCTACGAAGCTTTCTTT. The rearrangement uses TRBV12-3 or TRBV12-4 and TRBJ1-1, with TRBD1 identical over 8 bases. The CDR3 loop spans 13 amino acids. V was clipped by 4 bases and J by 8 bases; unmatched bases: 6.

V usage is TRBV6-5 and J usage is TRBJ2-3; perhaps D is TRBD1 or TRBD2 (6 bases each). The germline V gene has CDR1 MNHEY and CDR2 SVGAGI. The CDR3 loop spans 14 amino acids. Trimming cost V 7 bases and J 4 bases, with 15 bases left between them. The CDR3 is CASTAGEESDTQYF. The CDR3 DNA is TGTGCCAGCACGGCAGGGGAGGAATCAGATACGCAGTATTTT.

This clonotype was counted a few times. This chain joins TRBV6-5 and TRBJ1-1; D unresolved. V lost 0 bases and J lost 5, with 13 bases in between. CDR3 length: 15 residues. CDR1 and CDR2 (germline): MNHEY, SVGAGI. The CDR3 region is CASSYSSGRRTEAFF. The CDR3 DNA sequence: TGTGCCAGCAGTTACTCGAGCGGGCGGAGGACTGAAGCTTTCTTT.

This clonotype was observed a handful of times. The chain uses TRBV14 and TRBJ2-7; possible D gene TRBD1, 5 bases. The V gene's germline CDR1 is SGHDN and CDR2 FVKESK. This CDR3 is 15 amino acids long. The ends were cut back, 4 bases at V and 1 base at J, with 14 bases in the middle. The CDR3 is CASSRSSGQSYEQYF. The CDR3 region has the DNA TGTGCCAGCAGCCGATCATCAGGGCAGTCCTACGAGCAGTACTTC.

This clonotype was detected a few times. CDR3 DNA: TGTGCCAGCAGCAACGGGGATGAGCAGTTCTTC. Residues: CASSNGDEQFF. The V call is TRBV6-5, the J call TRBJ2-1; possible D gene TRBD2, 5 bases. This CDR3 has 11 amino acids. Trimming pared 6 bases from V and 8 bases from J, leaving 8 bases between. Germline CDR1 reads MNHEY; CDR2 reads SVGAGI.